These 21 T cell receptor beta chains came from one sample sequenced in a study of blood T cell repertoires in COVID-19. The assay was immunoSEQ multiplex PCR, and TCRdb's table has in-frame clones only and misses some. Among about 320,000 clones listed, 90% were seen once. The sample taken for sequencing was PBMCs or T cells enriched from blood (not recorded which). All receptors come from a man between 60 and 75 years old who had recovered from COVID-19.

The chain carries TRBV6-1 and TRBJ1-2; D not certain. The V gene lost 3 bases and the J gene lost 4 bases, with 9 bases spanning the gap. CDR1 MNHNS and CDR2 SASEGT come from the germline V gene. CDR3 length equals 13 residues. Here the CDR3 DNA reads TGTGCCAGCAGTGATCCGGGTCGCTATGGCTACACCTTC. Its protein product is CASSDPGRYGYTF.

The J gene is TRBJ2-7, the V gene TRBV30; maybe TRBD2 (5 bases). Per germline, CDR1 GTSNPN and CDR2 SVGIG (reference sequence). CDR3 length: 13 residues. V lost 4 bases to trimming and J lost 6 bases, with 16 bases between them. CDR3 bases: TGTGCCTGGAAGGAGGCGGGCTACTTCGAGCAGTACTTC. Its translation: CAWKEAGYFEQYF.

The chain links TRBV25-1 to TRBJ2-5; D remains ambiguous. Trimming took 6 bases from V and 10 from J, leaving 15 bases between them. Looked up from germline, CDR1 is MGHDK and CDR2 is SYGVNS. The length of the CDR3 is 12 residues. The CDR3 region has the DNA TGTGCCAGCAGCGGTCCCCCACTAATCCAGTACTTC. Its protein is CASSGPPLIQYF.

The rearrangement joins TRBV10-1 to TRBJ1-2; 10 bases map to TRBD1. Germline V gives CDR1 WNHNN, CDR2 SYGVQD (reference sequence). This CDR3 has 14 residues. V lost 7 bases and J lost 7; bases outside the gene matches: 9. CDR3 amino acids: CASIIPDRGPGYTF. The CDR3 nucleotides are TGCGCCAGCATCATCCCAGACAGGGGGCCTGGCTACACCTTC.

The V call is TRBV7-3, the J call TRBJ1-6, with D uncertain. CDR1 is SGHTA, CDR2 FQGTGA, per germline. This CDR3 contains 15 residues. V was shortened by 5 bases and J by 10 bases, with 18 bases between the two germline ends. In DNA form, the CDR3 reads TGTGCCAGCAGCCTAGCAAACGGTCTGCGCTCACCCCTCCACTTT. Residues: CASSLANGLRSPLHF.

This clone was detected only once. The chain recombines TRBV6-5 with TRBJ1-3; D ambiguous. This CDR3 is 15 amino acids long. Trimming took 8 bases from V and 4 from J, leaving 18 bases between them. Germline lookup yields CDR1 MNHEY and CDR2 SVGAGI. DNA of the CDR3: TGTGCCAGCGGGATGGGTTCTAGCGCCGGAAACACCATATATTTT. It specifies CASGMGSSAGNTIYF.

The V gene is TRBV6-5, the J gene TRBJ1-5; 8 bases map to TRBD1. The CDR3 spans 15 residues. Looked up from germline, CDR1 is MNHEY and CDR2 is SVGAGI. V gave up 4 bases and J gave up 4 bases; unmatched junction bases: 6. CDR3 nucleotides: TGTGCCAGCAGTTTGGGGACAGGTAATAATCAGCCCCAGCATTTT. This gives the protein CASSLGTGNNQPQHF.

The chain carries TRBV19 and TRBJ1-2; D is undetermined. Trimming removed 6 bases from V and 0 bases from J, with 14 bases in between. This CDR3 comprises 15 residues. In germline, CDR1 is LNHDA, CDR2 SQIVND (reference sequence). DNA of the CDR3: TGTGCCAGTAGATCACCGGGAGCCTCTAACTATGGCTACACCTTC. Its translation is CASRSPGASNYGYTF.

This clone was counted only a few times. The gene calls are TRBV7-6 and TRBJ2-7; D ambiguous. V was clipped by 1 base and J by 5 bases, with 15 bases between them. Germline CDR1 reads SGHVS; CDR2 reads FNYEAQ. The CDR3 extends over 15 amino acids. The CDR3 region is CASSLEGIGSNEQYF. In DNA form, the CDR3 reads TGTGCCAGCAGCTTAGAAGGAATCGGGTCAAACGAGCAGTACTTC.

The genes are TRBV30 and TRBJ1-4; 7 bases align to TRBD1. The CDR3 is 13 amino acids. V gave up 5 bases and J gave up 3 bases; unmatched junction bases: 3. CDR1 GTSNPN and CDR2 SVGIG come from the germline V gene (reference sequence). The CDR3 sequence: CAWLGTANEKLFF. The CDR3 DNA is TGTGCCTGGTTGGGGACAGCTAATGAAAAACTGTTTTTT.

This chain uses TRBV11-3 with TRBJ2-1, with 7 bases identical to TRBD2. This CDR3 is 13 amino acids long. CDR1 and CDR2 from the germline V gene are SGHNT and YENEEA. J lost 11 bases, V lost 4 bases, and 8 bases had no gene match. The CDR3 nucleotides are TGTGCCAGCAGCTCAGGCCTAAGCGGGAAGCAGTTCTTC. It codes for CASSSGLSGKQFF.

The chain links TRBV19 to TRBJ2-2; TRBD1 agrees at 7 bases. This CDR3 contains 15 residues. Trimming at V came to 4 bases and at J to 3 bases, leaving 5 bases not matched to a gene. Germline CDR1 and CDR2: LNHDA and SQIVND (reference sequence). For the CDR3, the DNA is TGTGCCAGTAGTAGCCGGGACAGCTACACCGGGGAGCTGTTTTTT. Its translation: CASSSRDSYTGELFF.

The V and J genes are TRBV9 and TRBJ1-2; D is uncertain. The germline V gene has CDR1 SGDLS and CDR2 YYNGEE. This CDR3 is 13 amino acids long. V was clipped by 0 bases and J by 1 base, with 4 bases between them. In DNA form, the CDR3 reads TGTGCCAGCAGCGTAGGAGATAACTATGGCTACACCTTC. Translating it yields CASSVGDNYGYTF.

The genes are TRBV7-6 and TRBJ2-7; 7 nucleotides agree with TRBD1. After removal of 5 bases from V and 6 bases from J, the junction contained 4 bases not matched to a gene. Germline lookup yields CDR1 SGHVS and CDR2 FNYEAQ. The CDR3 spans 12 residues. Here the CDR3 DNA reads TGTGCCAGCAGCAGACAGGGTACCGAGCAGTACTTC. Residues: CASSRQGTEQYF.

The rearrangement uses TRBV6-5 and TRBJ1-1, with 7 bases matching TRBD1. The CDR3 covers 15 residues. Germline V lookup: CDR1 MNHEY, CDR2 SVGAGI. Trimming took 5 bases from V and 0 from J; bases not matched to a gene: 6. The CDR3 DNA reads TGTGCCAGCAGTAAGACACAGGGGATGAACACTGAAGCTTTCTTT. Protein product: CASSKTQGMNTEAFF.

This sequence joins TRBV5-1 and TRBJ2-2; 9 positions agree with TRBD1. This CDR3 contains 15 residues. With 4 bases clipped from V and 4 bases from J, the junction kept 5 bases outside the gene matches. Germline CDR1 is SGHRS and CDR2 is YFSETQ. The CDR3: CASSPGTGRTGELFF. The CDR3 DNA sequence: TGCGCCAGCAGCCCGGGGACAGGGCGCACCGGGGAGCTGTTTTTT.

The chain's CDR3 is CSVLAGTSSTDTQYF. Written as DNA, the CDR3 is TGCAGCGTTCTAGCGGGAACTTCTAGCACAGATACGCAGTATTTT. This chain links TRBV29-1 with TRBJ2-3; 9 bases map to TRBD2. The CDR3 covers 15 residues. The V gene's germline CDR1 is SQVTM and CDR2 ANQGSEA. V lost 5 bases, J lost 0 bases, and 6 bases stayed unmatched.

The V gene is TRBV14, the J gene TRBJ2-5, with 10 bases that match TRBD1. Germline V gene lookup returns CDR1 SGHDN and CDR2 FVKESK. V dropped 5 bases and J dropped 4; count of bases not matched to a gene: 1. This CDR3 region has 13 residues. CDR3 bases: TGTGCCAGCAGCAGGGACAGGGGAGAGACCCAGTACTTC. Residues: CASSRDRGETQYF.

CDR3 protein: CASSLGTGPYEQYF. CDR3 nucleotides: TGTGCCAGCAGCTTAGGGACAGGGCCCTACGAGCAGTACTTC. The chain employs TRBV11-3 and TRBJ2-7; 8 bases align to TRBD1. V shed 1 base and J 2 bases; nucleotides not matched to a gene: 1. This CDR3 is 14 amino acids long. Per germline, CDR1 SGHNT and CDR2 YENEEA.

The chain links TRBV27 to TRBJ1-3; D is perhaps TRBD1 (5 bases). Germline V gene sequence: CDR1 MNHEY, CDR2 SMNVEV (reference sequence). CDR3 length equals 14 residues. V gave up 6 bases and J gave up 0 bases, with 9 bases separating them. The CDR3 coding sequence is TGTGCCAGCAGGGGACTAAGCTCTGGAAACACCATATATTTT. It codes for CASRGLSSGNTIYF.

The rearrangement uses TRBV7-8 and TRBJ1-3; D gene ambiguous. V was trimmed by 4 bases and J by 4 bases, leaving 14 bases between them. This CDR3 is built from 15 residues. The germline gives CDR1 SGHVS, CDR2 FQNEAQ. The chain's CDR3 is CASSSYLGGGNTIYF. As DNA, the CDR3 is TGTGCCAGCAGCTCCTACCTTGGCGGCGGAAACACCATATATTTT.